Below, one T cell receptor beta chain is given with its context. Its specificity is not known. Trimming took 0 bases from V and 2 from J; bases not matched to a gene: 3. The germline gives CDR1 LNHNV, CDR2 YYDKDF (reference sequence). The length of the CDR3 is 15 residues. Libraries were prepared by immunoSEQ multiplex PCR; TCRdb keeps only in-frame clonotypes and omits some of them. The profile shows some 87,000 clones, approximately 92% of them singletons. The data were taken from a study of T cell responses to AZD1222 COVID-19 vaccine. Study-wide results and limits: Rises in breadth and depth of Spike-specific TCRs came after two AZD1222 doses.

This receptor was obtained from an adult in good health. This chain connects TRBV15 to TRBJ2-5; 7 bases align to TRBD1. Sequencing was performed on peripheral blood, taken on day 0 of AZD1222 vaccination. The CDR3 DNA follows: TGTGCCACCAGCAGAGATAGACAGGGTCAAGAGACCCAGTACTTC. Encoded protein: CATSRDRQGQETQYF.